This T cell receptor (beta chain) was captured in a study of T cells in Graves' hyperthyroidism and ophthalmopathy. Study conclusions and caveats: A 13 V-J signature model discriminated ophthalmopathy versus stable hyperthyroidism. Within blood appeared most thyroid clonotypes that had expanded above 0.001. Ophthalmopathy onset followed model prediction by a median approximately 6.2 months.

Amplification targeted TCR beta CDR3 regions from RNA transcripts. With the HTBI primer set, the TCR CDR3 went through a first round of RT-PCR. Each CDR3 protein gets one entry after TCRdb re-called the multiplex PCR reads with MiXCR. The table shows roughly 500,000 distinct CDR3 sequences, with around 45% occurring only once. As concerns this clonotype: Its matching antigen is unknown. A single base separates this from a much larger clone, so it may be a read error.

Patients showing uncontrolled infection, other autoimmune disease, pregnancy or lactation were ineligible. Sequenced sample: peripheral blood or thyroid tissue (not recorded which). The source is an adult woman with Graves' disease, either hyperthyroidism or ophthalmopathy (not recorded which).

CDR3 bases: TGTGCCAGCAGTCCGCCTAGACTGATTTCATCACCCCTCCACTTT. This sequence encodes CASSPPRLISSPLHF. This chain joins TRBV28 and TRBJ1-6; D is uncertain. The germline gives CDR1 MDHEN, CDR2 SYDVKM. V lost 5 bases and J lost 10, with 18 bases in between. The CDR3 is 15 residues long. The full variable domain, completed using reference TRBV28 and TRBJ1-6, is DVKVTQSSRYLVKRTGEKVFLECVQDMDHENMFWYRQDPGLGLRLIYFSYDVKMKEKGDIPEGYSVSREKKERFSLILESASTNQTSMYLCASSPPRLISSPLHFGNGTRLTVT.